This passage covers 14 T cell receptor beta chains from one sample sequenced in a study of blood T cell repertoires in COVID-19. Data came from immunoSEQ multiplex PCR; TCRdb stores just in-frame clones and leaves some out. This sample has over 450,000 clones, with about 89% found just once. The specimen sequenced was peripheral blood. These receptors were collected from a woman in her 50s with COVID-19, enrolled during active disease.

The rearrangement links TRBV24-1 to TRBJ2-7, with 8 bases that match TRBD1. This CDR3 region has 12 residues. Trimming at V came to 8 bases and at J to 5 bases, leaving 4 bases not matched to a gene. CDR1 and CDR2 (germline): KGHDR, SFDVKD. The CDR3 loop reads CATMGQADEQYF. For the CDR3, the DNA is TGTGCCACCATGGGACAGGCTGACGAGCAGTACTTC.

The chain couples TRBV25-1 to TRBJ1-4, with D possibly being TRBD1 (6 bases). In germline, CDR1 is MGHDK, CDR2 SYGVNS. This CDR3 contains 15 residues. The V end lost 5 bases, the J end lost 0 bases, and 10 bases lay between the germline ends. CDR3 DNA: TGTGCCAGCAGTTACACAGGGTCAACTAATGAAAAACTGTTTTTT. Protein: CASSYTGSTNEKLFF.

The chain joins TRBV19 to TRBJ1-1, with 8 nucleotides matching TRBD1. V was pared by 7 bases and J by 3 bases, with 4 bases of the junction left unmatched. Germline CDR1 is LNHDA and CDR2 is SQIVND (reference sequence). This CDR3 contains 13 residues. As DNA, the CDR3 is TGTGCCAGTATTACAGGGGGTTACACTGAAGCTTTCTTT. Protein: CASITGGYTEAFF.

This chain connects TRBV7-3 to TRBJ2-7; D call uncertain. This CDR3 is built from 14 residues. V gave up 4 bases and J gave up 7 bases, with 17 bases separating them. The V gene's germline CDR1 is SGHTA and CDR2 FQGTGA. This CDR3 is CASSSPTARLEQYF. The CDR3, as DNA: TGTGCCAGCAGCTCCCCAACGGCGAGGTTAGAGCAGTACTTC.

The chain carries TRBV18 and TRBJ2-1; a possible D gene is TRBD2 (6 bases). This CDR3 spans 13 amino acids. The V gene lost 3 bases and the J gene lost 6 bases, with 9 bases spanning the gap. Germline V gives CDR1 KGHSH, CDR2 LQKENI. In DNA form, the CDR3 reads TGTGCCAGCTCACCGGGACTTAGCAATGAGCAGTTCTTC. Its protein product is CASSPGLSNEQFF.

The rearrangement joins TRBV4-1 to TRBJ1-5; maybe TRBD1 (6 bases). The CDR3 length is 15 residues. CDR1 MGHRA and CDR2 YSYEKL come from the germline V gene. V lost 4 bases to trimming and J lost 0 bases, with 10 bases between them. CDR3 DNA sequence: TGCGCCAGCAGCCCCGGACAGCATAGCAATCAGCCCCAGCATTTT. Encoded protein: CASSPGQHSNQPQHF.

The chain couples TRBV2 to TRBJ1-4; 7 nucleotides line up with TRBD1. This CDR3 comprises 14 residues. The V and J ends lost 5 bases and 5 bases, in that order; junction bases with no gene match: 5. Germline V gives CDR1 SNHLY, CDR2 FYNNEI. The CDR3 is CASSRRDSNEKLFF. CDR3 DNA sequence: TGTGCCAGCAGTCGCCGGGACAGCAATGAAAAACTGTTTTTT. Full variable domain (missing parts from reference TRBV2 and TRBJ1-4): EPEVTQTPSHQVTQMGQEVILRCVPISNHLYFYWYRQILGQKVEFLVSFYNNEISEKSEIFDDQFSVERPDGSNFTLKIRSTKLEDSAMYFCASSRRDSNEKLFFGSGTQLSVL.

Only one count was recorded for this clone. The CDR3 loop is CASSLGAQPQHF. For the CDR3, the DNA is TGCGCCAGCAGCTTGGGAGCTCAGCCCCAGCATTTT. The chain is built from TRBV5-1 and TRBJ1-5; D is unresolved. Germline V gives CDR1 SGHRS, CDR2 YFSETQ. Deletions cut 0 bases from V and 6 bases from J, with 4 bases between. The CDR3 has 12 amino acids.

The chain has TRBV15 and TRBJ1-1; possible D gene TRBD1, 6 bases. Germline V gene data show CDR1 as LNHNV and CDR2 as YYDKDF (reference sequence). This CDR3 contains 19 residues. V was clipped by 0 bases and J by 0 bases, with 20 bases between them. CDR3 sequence (DNA): TGTGCCACCAGCAGAGATTCGGGGCGAGGGGGACGGGTGAACACTGAAGCTTTCTTT. The encoded protein is CATSRDSGRGGRVNTEAFF.

The chain is built from TRBV30 and TRBJ2-7, with TRBD2 as a possible D gene (7 bases). This CDR3 is built from 14 residues. V lost 0 bases and J 6 bases, leaving 15 bases between the germline ends. CDR1 is GTSNPN and CDR2 is SVGIG in the germline V gene (reference sequence). The CDR3 loop is CAWSVRRGAGEQYF. As DNA, the CDR3 is TGTGCCTGGAGTGTACGTCGGGGGGCAGGCGAGCAGTACTTC.

This sequence joins TRBV2 and TRBJ1-6; possibly TRBD1 for D (6 bases). The CDR3 contains 14 residues. V shed 1 base and J shed 8 bases, with 9 bases lying between them. CDR1 is SNHLY, CDR2 FYNNEI, per germline. CDR3 region: CASSEERGYSPLHF. In DNA form, the CDR3 reads TGTGCCAGCAGTGAAGAAAGGGGGTATTCACCCCTCCACTTT.

This clone has a single count. The chain is built from TRBV4-2 and TRBJ2-1; TRBD1 matches 7 bases. Losses at the gene ends were 0 bases for V and 4 bases for J; bases not matched to a gene: 3. In germline, CDR1 is LGHNA, CDR2 YNFKEQ. The CDR3 runs to 15 residues. This CDR3 is CASSQDRGQYNEQFF. The CDR3 DNA is TGTGCCAGCAGCCAAGATCGGGGACAGTACAATGAGCAGTTCTTC.

CDR3 region: CATLDRLGYNEQFF. The CDR3 DNA is TGTGCCACCCTGGACCGACTAGGGTACAATGAGCAGTTCTTC. J is TRBJ2-1 and V is TRBV6-5; D is possibly TRBD2 (6 bases). CDR3 length: 14 residues. Germline CDR1 is MNHEY and CDR2 is SVGAGI. V gave up 10 bases and J gave up 4 bases, with 17 bases separating them.

The J gene is TRBJ1-2, the V gene TRBV30, with 7 bases that match TRBD1. The CDR3 sequence is 14 residues long. The V segment lost 4 bases and the J segment 4 bases; nucleotides outside the gene matches: 9. Germline V CDR1 and CDR2: GTSNPN, SVGIG (reference sequence). In nucleotides, the CDR3 is TGTGCCTGGAAACAGGGGCATGGATCCTATGGCTACACCTTC. Translating gives CAWKQGHGSYGYTF.